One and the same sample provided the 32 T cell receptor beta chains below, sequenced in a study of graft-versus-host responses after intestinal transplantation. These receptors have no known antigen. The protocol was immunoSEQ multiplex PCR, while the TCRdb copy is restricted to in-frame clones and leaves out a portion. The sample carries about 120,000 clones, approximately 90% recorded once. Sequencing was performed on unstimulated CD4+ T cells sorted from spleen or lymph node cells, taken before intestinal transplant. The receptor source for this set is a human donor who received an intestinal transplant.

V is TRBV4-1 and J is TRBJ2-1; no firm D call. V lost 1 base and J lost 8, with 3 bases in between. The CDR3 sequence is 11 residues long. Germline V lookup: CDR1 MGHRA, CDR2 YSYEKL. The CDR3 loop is CASSQADEQFF. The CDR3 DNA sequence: TGCGCCAGCAGCCAAGCCGATGAGCAGTTCTTC.

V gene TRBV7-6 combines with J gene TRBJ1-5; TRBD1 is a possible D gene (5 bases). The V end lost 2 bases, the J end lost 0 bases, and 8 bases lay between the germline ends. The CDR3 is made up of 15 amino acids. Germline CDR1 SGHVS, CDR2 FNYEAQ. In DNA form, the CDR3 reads TGTGCCAGCAGCTTATCCGACAGTAGCAATCAGCCCCAGCATTTT. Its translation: CASSLSDSSNQPQHF. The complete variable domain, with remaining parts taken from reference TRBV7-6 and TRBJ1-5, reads GAGVSQSPRYKVTKRGQDVALRCDPISGHVSLYWYRQALGQGPEFLTYFNYEAQQDKSGLPNDRFSAERPEGSISTLTIQRTEQRDSAMYRCASSLSDSSNQPQHFGDGTRLSIL.

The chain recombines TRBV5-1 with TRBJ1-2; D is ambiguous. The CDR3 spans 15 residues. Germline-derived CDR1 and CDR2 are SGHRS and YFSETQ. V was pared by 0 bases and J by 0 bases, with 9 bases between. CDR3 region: CASSLATGTNYGYTF. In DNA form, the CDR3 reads TGCGCCAGCAGCTTGGCTACCGGGACTAACTATGGCTACACCTTC.

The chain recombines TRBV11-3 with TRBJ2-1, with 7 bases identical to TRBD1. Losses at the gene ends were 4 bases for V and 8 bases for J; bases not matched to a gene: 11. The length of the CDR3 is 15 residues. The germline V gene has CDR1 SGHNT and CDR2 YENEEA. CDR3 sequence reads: CASSSGRQGFYEQFF. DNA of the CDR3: TGTGCCAGCAGCTCAGGAAGACAGGGTTTCTATGAGCAGTTCTTC.

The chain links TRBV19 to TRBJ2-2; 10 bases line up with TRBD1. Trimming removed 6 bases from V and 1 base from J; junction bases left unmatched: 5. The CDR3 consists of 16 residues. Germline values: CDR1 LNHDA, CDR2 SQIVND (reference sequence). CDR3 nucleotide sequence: TGTGCCAGTAGCCGCGGACAGGGGGGGAACACCGGGGAGCTGTTTTTT. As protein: CASSRGQGGNTGELFF.

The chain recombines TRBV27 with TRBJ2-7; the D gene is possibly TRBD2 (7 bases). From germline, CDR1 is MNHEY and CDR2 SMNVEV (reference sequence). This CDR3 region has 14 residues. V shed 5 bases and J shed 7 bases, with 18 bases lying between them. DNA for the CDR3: TGTGCCAGCAGTATCCGAGGGGGGGGGTATGAGCAGTACTTC. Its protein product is CASSIRGGGYEQYF.

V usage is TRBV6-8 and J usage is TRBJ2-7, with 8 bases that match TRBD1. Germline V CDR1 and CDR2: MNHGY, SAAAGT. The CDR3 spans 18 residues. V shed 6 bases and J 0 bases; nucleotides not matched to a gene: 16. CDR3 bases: TGTGCCAGCAGCCGACCGACAGGGGCCGCGGTCCCCTCCTACGAGCAGTACTTC. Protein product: CASSRPTGAAVPSYEQYF.

CDR3 nucleotides: TGTGCCAGCAGTTTTTTGTGGGGCACGCAGTATTTT. As protein: CASSFLWGTQYF. The chain recombines TRBV28 with TRBJ2-3, with a possible D match to TRBD1 (5 bases). The germline V gene encodes CDR1 MDHEN and CDR2 SYDVKM. With 3 bases removed from V and 9 bases from J, the gap between germline ends came to 10 bases. This CDR3 has 12 residues.

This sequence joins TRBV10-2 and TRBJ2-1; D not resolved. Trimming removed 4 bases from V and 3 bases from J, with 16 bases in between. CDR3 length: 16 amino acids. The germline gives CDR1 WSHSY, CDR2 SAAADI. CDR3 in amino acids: CASSVTPARIYNEQFF. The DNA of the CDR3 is TGCGCCAGCAGTGTAACCCCGGCCAGGATCTACAATGAGCAGTTCTTC.

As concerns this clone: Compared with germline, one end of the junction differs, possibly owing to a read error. This CDR3 reads CASSLGADRSFSMVF. The CDR3, as DNA: TGTGCCAGCAGTTTGGGGGCGGACAGGTCATTCAGTATGGTCTTC. The V and J genes are TRBV28 and TRBJ2-1; 7 bases agree with TRBD1. CDR3 length: 15 residues. Looked up from germline, CDR1 is MDHEN and CDR2 is SYDVKM.

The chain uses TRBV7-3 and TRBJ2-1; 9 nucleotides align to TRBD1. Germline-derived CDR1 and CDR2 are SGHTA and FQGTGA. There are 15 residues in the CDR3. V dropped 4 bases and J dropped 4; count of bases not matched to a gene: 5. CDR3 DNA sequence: TGTGCCAGCAGCTCAGGGGGGACAGGGTACAATGAGCAGTTCTTC. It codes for CASSSGGTGYNEQFF.

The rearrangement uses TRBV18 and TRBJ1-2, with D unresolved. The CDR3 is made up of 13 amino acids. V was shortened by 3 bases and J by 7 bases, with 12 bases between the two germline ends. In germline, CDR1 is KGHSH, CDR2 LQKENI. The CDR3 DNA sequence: TGTGCCAGCTCACCGGGCCTCCAAGGTGGCTACACCTTC. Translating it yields CASSPGLQGGYTF.

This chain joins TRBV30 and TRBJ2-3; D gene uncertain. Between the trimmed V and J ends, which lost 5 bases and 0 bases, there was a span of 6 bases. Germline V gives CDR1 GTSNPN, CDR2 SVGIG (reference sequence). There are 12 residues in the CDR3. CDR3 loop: CAWSLSTDTQYF. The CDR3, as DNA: TGTGCCTGGTCACTCAGCACAGATACGCAGTATTTT. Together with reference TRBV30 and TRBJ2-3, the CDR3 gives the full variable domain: SQTIHQWPATLVQPVGSPLSLECTVEGTSNPNLYWYRQAAGRGLQLLFYSVGIGQISSEVPQNLSASRPQDRQFILSSKKLLLSDSGFYLCAWSLSTDTQYFGPGTRLTVL.

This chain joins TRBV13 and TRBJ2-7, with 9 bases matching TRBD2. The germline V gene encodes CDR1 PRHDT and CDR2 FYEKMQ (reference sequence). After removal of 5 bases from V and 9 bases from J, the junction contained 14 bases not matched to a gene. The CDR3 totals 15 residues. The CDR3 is CASSVGTSRTTRQYF. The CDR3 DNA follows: TGTGCCAGCAGCGTCGGGACTAGCAGAACTACGAGGCAGTACTTC.

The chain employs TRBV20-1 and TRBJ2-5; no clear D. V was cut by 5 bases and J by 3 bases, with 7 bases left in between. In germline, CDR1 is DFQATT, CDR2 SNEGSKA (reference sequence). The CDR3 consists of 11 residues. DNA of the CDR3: TGCAGTGCTTCCACTAAAGAGACCCAGTACTTC. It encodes CSASTKETQYF.

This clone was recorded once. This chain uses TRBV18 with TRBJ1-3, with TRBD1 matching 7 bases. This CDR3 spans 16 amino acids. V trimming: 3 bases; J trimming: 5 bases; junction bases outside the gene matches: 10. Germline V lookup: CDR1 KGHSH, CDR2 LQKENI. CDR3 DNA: TGTGCCAGCTCACCGGGACAGACTTCAATCAGAAACACCATATATTTT. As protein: CASSPGQTSIRNTIYF.

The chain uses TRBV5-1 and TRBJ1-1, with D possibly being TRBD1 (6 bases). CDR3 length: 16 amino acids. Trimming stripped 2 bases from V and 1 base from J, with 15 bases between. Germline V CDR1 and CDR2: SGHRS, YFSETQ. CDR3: CASSFISGTSNTEAFF. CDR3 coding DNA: TGCGCCAGCAGCTTTATCTCCGGGACATCGAACACTGAAGCTTTCTTT. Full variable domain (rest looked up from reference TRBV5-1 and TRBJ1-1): KAGVTQTPRYLIKTRGQQVTLSCSPISGHRSVSWYQQTPGQGLQFLFEYFSETQRNKGNFPGRFSGRQFSNSRSEMNVSTLELGDSALYLCASSFISGTSNTEAFFGQGTRLTVV.

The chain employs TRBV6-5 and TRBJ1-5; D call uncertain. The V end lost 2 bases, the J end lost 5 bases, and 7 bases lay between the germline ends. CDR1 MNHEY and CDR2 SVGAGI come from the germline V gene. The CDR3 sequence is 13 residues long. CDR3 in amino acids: CASSYEADQPQHF. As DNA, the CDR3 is TGTGCCAGCAGTTACGAAGCTGATCAGCCCCAGCATTTT.

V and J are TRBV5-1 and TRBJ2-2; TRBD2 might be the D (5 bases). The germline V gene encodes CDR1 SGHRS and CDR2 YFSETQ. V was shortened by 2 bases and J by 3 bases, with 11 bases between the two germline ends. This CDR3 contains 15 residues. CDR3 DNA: TGCGCCAGCAGCTTCCGGGGTCCGGACACCGGGGAGCTGTTTTTT. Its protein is CASSFRGPDTGELFF.

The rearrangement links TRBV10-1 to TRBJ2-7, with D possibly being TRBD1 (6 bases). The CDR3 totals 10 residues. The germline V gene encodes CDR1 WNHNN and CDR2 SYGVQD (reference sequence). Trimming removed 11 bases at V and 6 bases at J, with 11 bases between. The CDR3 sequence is CAGCRGEQYF. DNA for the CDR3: TGCGCCGGCTGCAGGGGCGAGCAGTACTTC.

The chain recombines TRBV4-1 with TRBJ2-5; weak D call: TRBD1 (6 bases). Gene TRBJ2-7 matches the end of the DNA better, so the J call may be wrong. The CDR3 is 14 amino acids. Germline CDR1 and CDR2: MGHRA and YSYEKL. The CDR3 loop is CASSQPGHQYEQYF. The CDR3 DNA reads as TGCGCCAGCAGCCAACCGGGACACCAATACGAGCAGTACTTC.

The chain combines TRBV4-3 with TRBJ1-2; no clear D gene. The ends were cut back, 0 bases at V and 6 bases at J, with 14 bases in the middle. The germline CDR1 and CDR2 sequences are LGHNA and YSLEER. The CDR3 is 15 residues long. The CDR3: CASSQDFAGADGYTF. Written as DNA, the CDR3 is TGCGCCAGCAGCCAAGATTTCGCAGGAGCGGATGGCTACACCTTC.

CDR3 nucleotide sequence: TGTGCCAGCCGTGGAGGGATCGCAGATACGCAGTATTTT. Residues: CASRGGIADTQYF. The rearrangement links TRBV18 to TRBJ2-3; possible D gene TRBD2, 6 bases. From germline, CDR1 is KGHSH and CDR2 LQKENI. Trimming pared 8 bases from V and 4 bases from J, leaving 13 bases between. This CDR3 has 13 residues.

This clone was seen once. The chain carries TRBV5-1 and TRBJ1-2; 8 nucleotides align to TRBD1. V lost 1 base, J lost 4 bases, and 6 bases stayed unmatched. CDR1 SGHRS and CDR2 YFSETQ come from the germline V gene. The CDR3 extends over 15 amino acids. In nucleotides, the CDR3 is TGCGCCAGCAGCTTGAGACCAGGGGGCAGCTATGGCTACACCTTC. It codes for CASSLRPGGSYGYTF.

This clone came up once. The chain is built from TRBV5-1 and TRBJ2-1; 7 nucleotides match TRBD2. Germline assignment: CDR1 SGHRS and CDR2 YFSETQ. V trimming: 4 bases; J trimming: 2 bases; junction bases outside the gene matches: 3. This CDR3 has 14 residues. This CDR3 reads CASSRLAAYNEQFF. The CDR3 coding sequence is TGCGCCAGCAGCCGGCTAGCGGCCTACAATGAGCAGTTCTTC.

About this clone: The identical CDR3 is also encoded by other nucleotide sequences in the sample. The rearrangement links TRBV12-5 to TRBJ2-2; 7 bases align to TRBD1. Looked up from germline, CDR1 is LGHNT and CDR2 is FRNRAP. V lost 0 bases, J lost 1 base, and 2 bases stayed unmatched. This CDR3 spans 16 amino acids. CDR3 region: CASGLVWTGNTGELFF. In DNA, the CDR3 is TGTGCTAGTGGTTTGGTATGGACAGGGAACACCGGGGAGCTGTTTTTT.

The CDR3 DNA reads as TGTGCCATCAGGAGGGACATCCAAGAGACCCAGTACTTC. Its translation is CAIRRDIQETQYF. The J gene is TRBJ2-5, the V gene TRBV10-3; D perhaps matches TRBD1 (6 bases). The V gene's germline CDR1 is ENHRY and CDR2 SYGVKD. The CDR3 length is 13 residues. V gave up 6 bases and J gave up 1 base, with 9 bases separating them.

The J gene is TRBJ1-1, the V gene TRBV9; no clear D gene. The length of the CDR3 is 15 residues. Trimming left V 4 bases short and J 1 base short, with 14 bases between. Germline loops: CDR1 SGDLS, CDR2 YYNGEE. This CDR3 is CASSPELGGNTEAFF. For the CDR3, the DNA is TGTGCCAGCAGCCCCGAACTCGGAGGGAACACTGAAGCTTTCTTT.

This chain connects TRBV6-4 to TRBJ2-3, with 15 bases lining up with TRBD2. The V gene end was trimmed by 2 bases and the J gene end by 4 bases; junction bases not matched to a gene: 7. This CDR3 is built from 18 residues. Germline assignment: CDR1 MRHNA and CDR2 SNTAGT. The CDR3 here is CASSDLGLAGGSADTQYF. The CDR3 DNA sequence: TGTGCCAGCAGTGACCTTGGACTAGCGGGGGGGTCCGCAGATACGCAGTATTTT.

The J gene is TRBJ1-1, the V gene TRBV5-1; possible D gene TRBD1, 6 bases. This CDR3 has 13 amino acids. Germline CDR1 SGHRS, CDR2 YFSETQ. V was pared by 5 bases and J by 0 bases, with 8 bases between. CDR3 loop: CASSQGLNTEAFF. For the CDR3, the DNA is TGCGCCAGCAGTCAGGGGTTGAACACTGAAGCTTTCTTT.

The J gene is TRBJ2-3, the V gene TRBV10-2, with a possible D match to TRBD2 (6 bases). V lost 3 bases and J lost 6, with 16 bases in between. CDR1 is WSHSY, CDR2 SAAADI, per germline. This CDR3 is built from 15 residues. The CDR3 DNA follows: TGCGCCAGCAGTGACGGGAGATCTTTCGCGGATACGCAGTATTTT. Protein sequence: CASSDGRSFADTQYF.

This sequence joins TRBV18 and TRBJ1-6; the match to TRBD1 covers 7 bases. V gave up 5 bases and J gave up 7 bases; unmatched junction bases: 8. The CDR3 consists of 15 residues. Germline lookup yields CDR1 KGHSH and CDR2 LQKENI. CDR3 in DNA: TGTGCCAGCTCATCGGGACAGAGAATGAATTCACCCCTCCACTTT. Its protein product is CASSSGQRMNSPLHF. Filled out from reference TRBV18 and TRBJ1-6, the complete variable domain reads NAGVMQNPRHLVRRRGQEARLRCSPMKGHSHVYWYRQLPEEGLKFMVYLQKENIIDESGMPKERFSAEFPKEGPSILRIQQVVRGDSAAYFCASSSGQRMNSPLHFGNGTRLTVT.